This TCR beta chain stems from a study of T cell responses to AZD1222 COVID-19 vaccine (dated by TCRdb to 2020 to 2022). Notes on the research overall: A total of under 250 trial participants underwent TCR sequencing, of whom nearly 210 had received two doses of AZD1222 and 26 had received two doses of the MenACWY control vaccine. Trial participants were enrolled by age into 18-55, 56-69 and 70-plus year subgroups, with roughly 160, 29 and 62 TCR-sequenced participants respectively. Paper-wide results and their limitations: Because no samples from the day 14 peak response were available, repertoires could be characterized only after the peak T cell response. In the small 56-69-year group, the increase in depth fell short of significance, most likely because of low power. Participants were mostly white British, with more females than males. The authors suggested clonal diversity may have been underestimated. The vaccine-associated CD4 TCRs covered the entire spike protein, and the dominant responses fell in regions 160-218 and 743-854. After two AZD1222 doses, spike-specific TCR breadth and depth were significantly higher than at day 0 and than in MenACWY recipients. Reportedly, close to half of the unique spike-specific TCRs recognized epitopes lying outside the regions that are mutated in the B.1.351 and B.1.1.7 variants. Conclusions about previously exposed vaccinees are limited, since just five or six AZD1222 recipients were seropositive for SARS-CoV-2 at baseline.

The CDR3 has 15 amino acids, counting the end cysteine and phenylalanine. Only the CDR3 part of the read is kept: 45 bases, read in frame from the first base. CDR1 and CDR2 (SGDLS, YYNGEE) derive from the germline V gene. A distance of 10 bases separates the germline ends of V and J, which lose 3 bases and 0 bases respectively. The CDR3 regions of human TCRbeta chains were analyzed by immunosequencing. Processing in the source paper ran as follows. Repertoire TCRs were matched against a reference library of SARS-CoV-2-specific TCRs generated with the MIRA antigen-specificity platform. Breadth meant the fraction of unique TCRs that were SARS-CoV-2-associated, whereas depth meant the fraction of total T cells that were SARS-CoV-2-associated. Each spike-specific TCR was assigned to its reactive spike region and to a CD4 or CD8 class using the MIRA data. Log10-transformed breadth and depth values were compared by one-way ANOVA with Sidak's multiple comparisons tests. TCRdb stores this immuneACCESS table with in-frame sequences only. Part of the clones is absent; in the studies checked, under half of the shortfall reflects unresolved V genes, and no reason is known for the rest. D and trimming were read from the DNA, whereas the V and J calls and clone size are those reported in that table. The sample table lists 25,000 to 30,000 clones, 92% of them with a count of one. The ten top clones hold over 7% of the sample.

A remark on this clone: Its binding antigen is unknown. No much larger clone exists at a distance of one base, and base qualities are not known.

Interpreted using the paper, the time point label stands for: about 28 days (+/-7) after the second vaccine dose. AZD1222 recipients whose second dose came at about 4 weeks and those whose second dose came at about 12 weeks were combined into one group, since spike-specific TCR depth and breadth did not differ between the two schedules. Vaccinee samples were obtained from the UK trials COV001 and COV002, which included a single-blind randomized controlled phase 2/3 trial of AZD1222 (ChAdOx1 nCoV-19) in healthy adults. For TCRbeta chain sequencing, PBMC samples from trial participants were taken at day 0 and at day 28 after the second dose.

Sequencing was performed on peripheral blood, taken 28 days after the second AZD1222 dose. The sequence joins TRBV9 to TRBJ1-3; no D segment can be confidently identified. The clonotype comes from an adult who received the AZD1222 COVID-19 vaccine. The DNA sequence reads TGTGCCAGCAGCGGTTACAGTACCTCTGGAAACACCATATATTTT. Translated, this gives CASSGYSTSGNTIYF. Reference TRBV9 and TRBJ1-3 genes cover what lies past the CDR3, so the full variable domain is DSGVTQTPKHLITATGQRVTLRCSPRSGDLSVYWYQQSLDQGLQFLIQYYNGEERAKGNILERFSAQQFPDLHSELNLSSLELGDSALYFCASSGYSTSGNTIYFGEGSWLTVV.